This TCR beta chain was documented in a study of relationships among human T cell subsets. Study findings and constraints: Th1, Th2 and regulatory T cells shared many CDR3 sequences.

Germline V gives CDR1 MDHEN, CDR2 SYDVKM. The CDR3 covers 15 residues. The V segment lost 5 bases and the J segment 7 bases; nucleotides outside the gene matches: 9. A note on this clonotype: As yet, its antigen is unknown.

TCR alpha and beta CDR3s were amplified from mRNA by semiquantitative ARM-PCR. ARM-PCR used tagged nested gene-specific primers, then communal superprimers for exponential amplification. Exonuclease cleared nested primers, then first-round products were reamplified. In TCRdb, the multiplex PCR reads were re-called with MiXCR into one record per CDR3 protein. The profile shows 10,000 to 15,000 distinct CDR3 sequences, 67% of them singletons. The Th1 cells were the flow-through after CD25, CD56 and CD294 bead selections. T cell subsets were isolated with magnetic beads coated with subset-specific monoclonal antibodies.

Sequenced input: CD4+ Th1 cells sorted from blood. V gene TRBV28 combines with J gene TRBJ2-7; 12 bases match TRBD2. The TCR sequence derives from a man aged 40-55 years in good health. The CDR3 reads CASSLRLAGDREQYF. CDR3 DNA: TGTGCCAGCAGTCTCCGACTAGCGGGAGATCGGGAGCAGTACTTC.